The sequence of this TCR beta chain was determined in a study of blood T cell repertoires in COVID-19. Study-wide context: Samples came from the United States, Italy and Spain, spanning acute and convalescent COVID-19. T cells, B-cell-depleted T cells, or PBMCs provided the cDNA or gDNA that served as material.

Germline lookup yields CDR1 LGHDT and CDR2 YNNKEL (reference sequence). This CDR3 spans 14 amino acids. V lost 1 base to trimming and J lost 6 bases; unmatched junction nucleotides: 1. In the source study's methods: Researchers report that nucleated cell counts were estimated from reference gene primer amplification. TCRdb's table, derived via immunoSEQ multiplex PCR, lists solely in-frame clones and lacks some. V and J calls and clone size follow that table, whereas D and trimming were derived from the DNA. The repertoire consists of about 74,000 clones, with approximately 78% occurring once and the leading ten covering 15% to 17%.

The chain recombines TRBV3-1 (or the pseudogene TRBV3-2) with TRBJ2-7; the match to TRBD2 covers 12 bases. This TCR was recovered from a human donor in a cohort sampled during active COVID-19. Sequencing used peripheral blood. Written as DNA, the CDR3 is TGTGCCAGCAGCCAAGTACTAGCGGGAGGCGAGCAGTACTTC. Its protein is CASSQVLAGGEQYF.